The rows below give T cell receptor beta chains drawn from one sample of a study of sequential checkpoint blockade in melanoma. TCRdb's copy holds only in-frame clones and misses some; the assay was immunoSEQ multiplex PCR. The sample shows some 40,000 clones, roughly 32% of them seen only once. Sequencing used tumor tissue (inferred from file names), obtained from a patient given nivolumab and ipilimumab in sequence. The receptors stem from a human donor with melanoma. CDR3s include the opening cysteine and the closing phenylalanine or tryptophan. A D gene is named only where the DNA matches it firmly. The size entry is marked missing in some rows and otherwise reads once, few, many or a size class.

>-|TRBJ1-2|TRBV18|few
TGTGCCAGCTCACCAGAGACGGCAGCCTATGGCTACACCTTC
CASSPETAAYGYTF
>TRBD2|TRBJ2-3|TRBV18|once
TGTGCCAGCTCACCGGATAGGACTAGCGGGGGCACAGATACGCAGTATTTT
CASSPDRTSGGTDTQYF
>TRBD1|TRBJ1-2|TRBV11-3|-
TGTGCCAGCAGCTTAGAACCCACAGGGGCCATTTATGGCTACACCTTC
CASSLEPTGAIYGYTF
>-|TRBJ1-1|TRBV29-1|-
TGCAGCGTTCCTAGGGAATCGACAGGCCGGGGGACTGAAGCTTTCTTT
CSVPRESTGRGTEAFF
>-|TRBJ1-2|TRBV9|few
TGTGCCAGCAGCGTAGGACTAACTAACTATGGCTACACCTTC
CASSVGLTNYGYTF
>TRBD2|TRBJ2-7|TRBV19|-
TGTGCCAGTAGTATAACTAGCGGGAAGGAGCAGTACTTC
CASSITSGKEQYF
>-|TRBJ1-2|TRBV19|-
TGTGCCAGTAGTATCTTAGGGTATGGCTACACCTTC
CASSILGYGYTF
>-|TRBJ1-5|TRBV18|-
TGTGCCAGCTCACCCACCGGACAACCTACCGGGGAGCCCCAGCATTTT
CASSPTGQPTGEPQHF
>-|TRBJ2-1|TRBV14|-
TGTGCCAGCAGCCACGGGACATGGGTCTACAATGAGCAGTTCTTC
CASSHGTWVYNEQFF
>-|TRBJ1-3|TRBV11-3|few
TGTGCCAGCAGCTTAGTACCCGTCTCTGGAAACACCATATATTTT
CASSLVPVSGNTIYF
>-|TRBJ2-7|TRBV6-8|-
TGTGCCAGCAGTTACTCGGGGGGTCCTCTTTACGAGCAGTACTTC
CASSYSGGPLYEQYF
>-|TRBJ2-2|TRBV7-7|-
TGTGCTAGCAGCCCGTGGGACGGGGGCGGCGGGGAGCTGTTTTTT
CASSPWDGGGGELFF
>TRBD2|TRBJ2-3|TRBV19|-
TGTGCCAGTAGTATTTCCTTACTAGCGGGTTCCACAGATACGCAGTATTTT
CASSISLLAGSTDTQYF
>-|TRBJ2-3|TRBV28|few
TGTGCCAGCAGTTCACAGGGTTACACAGATACGCAGTATTTT
CASSSQGYTDTQYF
>-|TRBJ2-7|TRBV19|-
TGTGCCAGTAGGTCACCTGGGCTGGACTACGAGCAGTACTTC
CASRSPGLDYEQYF
>-|TRBJ1-6|TRBV28|-
TGTGCCAGCAGTCTAGGACAGATCTATAATTCACCCCTCCACTTT
CASSLGQIYNSPLHF